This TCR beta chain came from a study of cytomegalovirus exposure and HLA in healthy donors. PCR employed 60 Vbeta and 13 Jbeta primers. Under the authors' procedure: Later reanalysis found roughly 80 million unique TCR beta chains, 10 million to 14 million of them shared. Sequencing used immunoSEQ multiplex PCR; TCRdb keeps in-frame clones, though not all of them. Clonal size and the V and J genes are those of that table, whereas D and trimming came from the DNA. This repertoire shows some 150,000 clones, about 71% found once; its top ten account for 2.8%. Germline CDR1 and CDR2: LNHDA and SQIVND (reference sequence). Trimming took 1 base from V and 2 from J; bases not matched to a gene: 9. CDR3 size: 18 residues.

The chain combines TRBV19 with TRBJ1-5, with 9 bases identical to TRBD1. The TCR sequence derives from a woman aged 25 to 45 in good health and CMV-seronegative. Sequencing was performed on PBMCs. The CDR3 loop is CASSIGFWGQGGNQPQHF. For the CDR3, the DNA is TGTGCCAGTAGTATAGGCTTCTGGGGACAGGGCGGCAATCAGCCCCAGCATTTT.